The next 29 T cell receptor beta chains were all read from a single sample in a study of blood T cell repertoires in COVID-19. The table came from immunoSEQ multiplex PCR; TCRdb's copy has only in-frame clones and leaves some out. This repertoire shows over 150,000 clones, roughly 84% found once; its top ten account for 2.9%. What was sequenced was peripheral blood. Receptor source: a woman aged 60-75 years with acute or convalescent COVID-19.

The chain links TRBV11-3 to TRBJ2-5, with 8 bases matching TRBD2. Per germline, CDR1 SGHNT and CDR2 YENEEA. Trimming at V came to 5 bases and at J to 5 bases, leaving 10 bases not matched to a gene. CDR3 length: 15 amino acids. The CDR3 bases are TGTGCCAGCAGCCCCCGGGGGGGCCTAACCGAGACCCAGTACTTC. Protein: CASSPRGGLTETQYF. The full variable domain, its missing parts supplied by reference TRBV11-3 and TRBJ2-5, is EAGVVQSPRYKIIEKKQPVAFWCNPISGHNTLYWYLQNLGQGPELLIRYENEEAVDDSQLPKDRFSAERLKGVDSTLKIQPAELGDSAVYLCASSPRGGLTETQYFGPGTRLLVL.

The chain couples TRBV19 to TRBJ1-1, with D possibly TRBD1 on 5 matching bases. This CDR3 has 14 residues. Looked up from germline, CDR1 is LNHDA and CDR2 is SQIVND (reference sequence). V dropped 4 bases and J dropped 1 base, with 10 bases sitting between them. The CDR3 DNA sequence: TGTGCCAGTAGTAAACCAACAGGGAACACTGAAGCTTTCTTT. This translates into CASSKPTGNTEAFF.

The chain uses TRBV9 and TRBJ1-3, with D hard to call. Trimming removed 4 bases from V and 0 bases from J, with 14 bases in between. Germline V lookup: CDR1 SGDLS, CDR2 YYNGEE. The CDR3 spans 16 residues. The CDR3 loop reads CASSLSTGDSGNTIYF. Written as DNA, the CDR3 is TGTGCCAGCAGCCTTAGTACCGGGGACTCTGGAAACACCATATATTTT.

CDR3 DNA sequence: TGTGCCAGCAGCTTAGGGACAGGGGGAACCACCGGGGAGCTGTTTTTT. Encoded protein: CASSLGTGGTTGELFF. V and J are TRBV7-8 and TRBJ2-2, with 10 bases lining up with TRBD1. The CDR3 has 16 residues. CDR1 is SGHVS and CDR2 is FQNEAQ in the germline V gene. With 1 base clipped from V and 4 bases from J, the junction kept 3 bases outside the gene matches. The full variable domain, rest sourced from reference TRBV7-8 and TRBJ2-2, is GAGVSQSPRYKVAKRGQDVALRCDPISGHVSLFWYQQALGQGPEFLTYFQNEAQLDKSGLPSDRFFAERPEGSVSTLKIQRTQQEDSAVYLCASSLGTGGTTGELFFGEGSRLTVL.

This sequence joins TRBV6-5 and TRBJ2-5, with unresolved D. CDR3 length equals 13 residues. Trimming pared 0 bases from V and 4 bases from J, leaving 6 bases between. Germline V gene sequence: CDR1 MNHEY, CDR2 SVGAGI. CDR3 sequence reads: CASSYSIGETQYF. CDR3 bases: TGTGCCAGCAGTTACTCGATCGGAGAGACCCAGTACTTC.

The chain employs TRBV12-5 and TRBJ2-7, with TRBD1 matching over 9 bases. CDR3 length: 15 residues. CDR1 LGHNT and CDR2 FRNRAP come from the germline V gene. The V and J ends lost 4 bases and 3 bases, in that order; junction bases with no gene match: 7. The CDR3 sequence is CASGSGQGPLYEQYF. The DNA for the CDR3 is TGTGCTAGTGGTTCCGGACAGGGGCCTCTCTACGAGCAGTACTTC.

A few counts support this clone. The CDR3 region has the DNA TGTGCCAGCAGCCCAAACCGGGACAGCCTTAACTATGGCTACACCTTC. Translation gives CASSPNRDSLNYGYTF. The V call is TRBV5-5, the J call TRBJ1-2, with 7 bases lining up with TRBD1. The junction had 10 bases not matched to a gene; V was cut back by 4 bases and J by 1 base. The CDR3 has 16 residues. Germline loops: CDR1 SGHKS, CDR2 YYEKEE (reference sequence).

The count of this clone is one. The CDR3 is CASSTGSPYNSPLHF. In DNA form, the CDR3 reads TGCGCCAGCAGCACCGGGAGCCCCTATAATTCACCCCTCCACTTT. This chain connects TRBV5-1 to TRBJ1-6, with D hard to call. CDR1 SGHRS and CDR2 YFSETQ come from the germline V gene. Trimming stripped 4 bases from V and 2 bases from J, with 10 bases between. This CDR3 is 15 amino acids long.

This chain joins TRBV7-2 and TRBJ2-5, with D maybe TRBD1 (7 bases). Germline V CDR1 and CDR2: SGHTA, FQGNSA. The CDR3 length is 15 residues. V lost 2 bases and J 5 bases, leaving 15 bases between the germline ends. The DNA for the CDR3 is TGTGCCAGCAGCTTAAACAGGGGAGGAGGGGAGACCCAGTACTTC. Translation gives CASSLNRGGGETQYF.

The chain uses TRBV14 and TRBJ2-7, with 7 bases aligning to TRBD1. V shed 4 bases, J shed 2 bases, and the junction held 8 bases outside the gene matches. Germline V gives CDR1 SGHDN, CDR2 FVKESK. The CDR3 runs 15 residues. CDR3 sequence (DNA): TGTGCCAGCAGCCGCATCACACAGGGGCCCTACGAGCAGTACTTC. Its translation is CASSRITQGPYEQYF.

The chain couples TRBV27 to TRBJ2-7, with D possibly being TRBD1 (6 bases). The CDR3 extends over 17 amino acids. Germline CDR1 is MNHEY and CDR2 is SMNVEV (reference sequence). The V end was cut by 0 bases, the J end by 3 bases, with 18 bases between. In DNA, the CDR3 is TGTGCCAGCAGTTTATCTCCGGGACATCTCGGAAGCTACGAGCAGTACTTC. Translated, it gives CASSLSPGHLGSYEQYF.

V and J are TRBV7-9 and TRBJ2-7; 8 bases map to TRBD1. CDR1 is SEHNR, CDR2 FQNEAQ, per germline (reference sequence). This CDR3 comprises 15 residues. J gave up 2 bases and V 5 bases, and 8 bases lay outside the gene matches. CDR3 in DNA: TGTGCCAGCAGCCGCGACAGGGGAACCACCTACGAGCAGTACTTC. Its translation: CASSRDRGTTYEQYF.

This sequence joins TRBV12-3 or TRBV12-4 and TRBJ2-2; a weak D match, TRBD1 (6 bases). Trimming stripped 8 bases from V and 5 bases from J, with 12 bases between. The CDR3 length is 13 residues. The CDR3 bases are TGTGCCAGCGGGGAACAGGGAACCGGGGAGCTGTTTTTT. Encoded protein: CASGEQGTGELFF.

This chain connects TRBV25-1 to TRBJ2-3, with TRBD2 matching over 9 bases. Germline values: CDR1 MGHDK, CDR2 SYGVNS. The ends lost 5 bases at V and 3 bases at J; junction bases unmatched: 9. CDR3 length: 16 residues. DNA for the CDR3: TGTGCCAGCAGTCACTCTGGACTAGCGAATACAGATACGCAGTATTTT. Translating gives CASSHSGLANTDTQYF.

Only one count was recorded for this clone. The CDR3 sequence: CASSLRGQGKYSNTGELFF. The CDR3 bases are TGTGCCAGCAGTTTGAGGGGACAGGGGAAGTATTCGAACACCGGGGAGCTGTTTTTT. V usage is TRBV27 and J usage is TRBJ2-2; 10 bases are a match to TRBD1. CDR3 length equals 19 residues. Germline CDR1 MNHEY, CDR2 SMNVEV (reference sequence). V was clipped by 3 bases and J by 0 bases; unmatched bases: 10.

The chain uses TRBV7-9 and TRBJ2-7; 9 bases fit TRBD2. Unmatched junction bases numbered 2, after V lost 5 bases and J lost 0 bases. The germline V gene has CDR1 SEHNR and CDR2 FQNEAQ (reference sequence). The CDR3 consists of 14 residues. The CDR3 is CASSPSGASYEQYF. The DNA for the CDR3 is TGTGCCAGCAGCCCTAGCGGGGCCTCCTACGAGCAGTACTTC.

The rearrangement joins TRBV11-2 to TRBJ1-1; D unresolved. V lost 6 bases and J 4 bases, leaving 12 bases between the germline ends. This CDR3 has 13 residues. CDR1 is SGHAT and CDR2 is FQNNGV in the germline V gene. The CDR3 protein is CASRVDGSTEAFF. The CDR3 region has the DNA TGTGCCAGCAGGGTAGATGGGAGCACTGAAGCTTTCTTT.

This chain joins TRBV25-1 and TRBJ2-1, with TRBD2 matching over 8 bases. Per germline, CDR1 MGHDK and CDR2 SYGVNS. Trimming cost V 1 base and J 9 bases; bases outside gene matches: 11. The CDR3 loop spans 16 amino acids. The CDR3, as DNA: TGTGCCAGCAGTGAATGGGTCGGGGGGGATACTGCTGAGCAGTTCTTC. As protein: CASSEWVGGDTAEQFF.

This chain connects TRBV10-1 to TRBJ2-3; 10 nucleotides agree with TRBD1. This CDR3 has 15 residues. The trim removed 10 bases at V and 4 bases at J, leaving 11 bases unmatched. CDR1 is WNHNN, CDR2 SYGVQD, per germline (reference sequence). The CDR3 coding sequence is TGCGCCACAGGCGCCGGGACAGGGGTCTCAGATACGCAGTATTTT. The encoded protein is CATGAGTGVSDTQYF.

V is TRBV9 and J is TRBJ2-7, with TRBD1 as a possible D gene (7 bases). V shed 4 bases and J shed 0 bases, with 17 bases lying between them. The CDR3 has 16 amino acids. CDR1 and CDR2 (germline): SGDLS, YYNGEE. The chain's CDR3 is CASSPRGAGGSYEQYF. CDR3 coding DNA: TGTGCCAGCAGCCCAAGGGGGGCAGGGGGCTCCTACGAGCAGTACTTC.

This clone was counted a few times. This chain joins TRBV7-2 and TRBJ2-3, with D possibly matching TRBD2 (6 bases). This CDR3 has 15 residues. V shed 1 base and J shed 3 bases, with 11 bases lying between them. Looked up from germline, CDR1 is SGHTA and CDR2 is FQGNSA. As DNA, the CDR3 is TGTGCCAGCAGCTTAGGGGCGGGGCCTACAGATACGCAGTATTTT. This gives the protein CASSLGAGPTDTQYF.

The chain uses TRBV7-8 and TRBJ1-1, with D maybe TRBD1 (5 bases). From germline, CDR1 is SGHVS and CDR2 FQNEAQ. The CDR3 runs 13 residues. V was pared by 5 bases and J by 1 base, with 8 bases between. The CDR3 sequence: CASSRDRNTEAFF. The CDR3 nucleotides read TGTGCCAGCAGCCGCGACAGGAACACTGAAGCTTTCTTT.

The chain employs TRBV28 and TRBJ2-4; D gene unclear. The germline gives CDR1 MDHEN, CDR2 SYDVKM. The length of the CDR3 is 16 residues. V lost 6 bases and J lost 0, with 15 bases in between. In nucleotides, the CDR3 is TGTGCCAGCAGCCCTCTCACCAGGATAGCCAAAAACATTCAGTACTTC. It is translated as CASSPLTRIAKNIQYF. Full variable domain (rest looked up from reference TRBV28 and TRBJ2-4): DVKVTQSSRYLVKRTGEKVFLECVQDMDHENMFWYRQDPGLGLRLIYFSYDVKMKEKGDIPEGYSVSREKKERFSLILESASTNQTSMYLCASSPLTRIAKNIQYFGAGTRLSVL.

The J gene is TRBJ1-2, the V gene TRBV28; maybe TRBD1 (5 bases). Germline-derived CDR1 and CDR2 are MDHEN and SYDVKM. V lost 9 bases to trimming and J lost 8 bases, with 19 bases between them. The CDR3 covers 13 residues. As DNA, the CDR3 is TGTGCCAGTACCCAGGGTTTGCTCTTCGGCTACACCTTC. The encoded protein is CASTQGLLFGYTF.

This chain joins TRBV6-5 and TRBJ1-2; D unresolved. Looked up from germline, CDR1 is MNHEY and CDR2 is SVGAGI. V was clipped by 6 bases and J by 0 bases, with 14 bases between them. The CDR3 has 15 residues. In DNA form, the CDR3 reads TGTGCCAGCAGAGTCCAAGCCCTGTCTAACTATGGCTACACCTTC. Its translation: CASRVQALSNYGYTF.

V is TRBV4-2 and J is TRBJ1-1; 7 nucleotides match TRBD1. V was clipped by 2 bases and J by 8 bases; unmatched bases: 2. The V gene's germline CDR1 is LGHNA and CDR2 YNFKEQ. CDR3 length equals 12 residues. The CDR3 protein is CASSQQGDEAFF. The CDR3 coding sequence is TGTGCCAGCAGCCAACAGGGGGACGAAGCTTTCTTT.

The chain uses TRBV12-3 or TRBV12-4 and TRBJ1-2, with a weak D call TRBD1 (5 bases). This CDR3 comprises 12 residues. V was shortened by 6 bases and J by 2 bases, with 7 bases between the two germline ends. CDR3 in amino acids: CASRGGNYGYTF. Written as DNA, the CDR3 is TGTGCCAGCAGGGGGGGGAACTATGGCTACACCTTC.

V usage is TRBV19 and J usage is TRBJ2-1; TRBD2 aligns across 10 bases. Germline CDR1 reads LNHDA; CDR2 reads SQIVND (reference sequence). Unmatched junction bases numbered 8, after V lost 4 bases and J lost 5 bases. The CDR3 runs 16 residues. CDR3 sequence: CASSTLAGAKNNEQFF. CDR3 bases: TGTGCCAGTAGTACGCTAGCGGGGGCTAAAAACAATGAGCAGTTCTTC.

This sequence joins TRBV6-5 and TRBJ1-5, with D perhaps matching TRBD1 (5 bases). The CDR3 length is 15 residues. The germline gives CDR1 MNHEY, CDR2 SVGAGI. V gave up 4 bases and J gave up 0 bases, with 10 bases separating them. CDR3 in amino acids: CASSSIRVSNQPQHF. The CDR3 DNA sequence: TGTGCCAGCAGTTCCATCAGGGTTAGCAATCAGCCCCAGCATTTT.